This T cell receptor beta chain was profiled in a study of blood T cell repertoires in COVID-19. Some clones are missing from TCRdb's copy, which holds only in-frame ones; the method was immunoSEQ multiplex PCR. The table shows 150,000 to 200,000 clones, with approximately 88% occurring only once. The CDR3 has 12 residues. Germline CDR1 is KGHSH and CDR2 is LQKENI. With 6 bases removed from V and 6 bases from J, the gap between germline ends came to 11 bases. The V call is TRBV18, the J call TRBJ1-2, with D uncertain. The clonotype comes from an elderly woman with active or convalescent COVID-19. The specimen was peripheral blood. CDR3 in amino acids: CASSLRWDGYTF. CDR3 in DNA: TGTGCCAGCTCCCTGCGGTGGGATGGCTACACCTTC.